The entry below gives a single T cell receptor (beta chain) sequence along with its context. Its target is unknown. The data were obtained in a study of beta chain features in type 1 diabetes. Looking at the study overall: Sorted cells examined across all samples numbered 85 million to 130 million.

The CDR3 runs 15 residues. Germline values: CDR1 SGHNT, CDR2 YYREEE (reference sequence). V gave up 4 bases and J gave up 7 bases; unmatched junction bases: 9. Notes on the study in general: A greater similarity of naive, central memory and Treg TCRB repertoires was seen among patients than among healthy donors. Within each of all four CD4+ subsets, Type 1 diabetes patients had TCRB CDR3s that were moderately but significantly shorter.

All of the isolated RNA was reverse transcribed, so expressed TCRB transcripts were sequenced. Sequenced by immunoSEQ multiplex PCR; TCRdb stores in-frame clones only, minus some. The table has around 130,000 clones, 7.5% to 9.5% seen once. This sequence was found in a man aged 25-40 years with type 1 diabetes. The gene calls are TRBV5-4 and TRBJ2-3; 10 bases are a match to TRBD2. The sequencing input was central memory CD4+ T cells from blood. The CDR3 DNA reads as TGTGCCAGCAGCCCGAGCGGGGGGGAGCTTCATACGCAGTATTTT. Its protein product is CASSPSGGELHTQYF.